The source of this TCR beta chain is a study of T cells after yellow fever vaccination. Study-wide context: Preparation of the low-cell-number fractions used SMART-Seq v4 Ultra Low Input.

MiXCR, run by TCRdb on the 5' RACE reads, gives a single entry per CDR3 protein. This sample carries about 240,000 distinct CDR3 sequences, 6.5% to 8.5% of them seen once, and the ten largest clones take approximately 0.87%. Regarding this clonotype: Its antigen is still unknown.

The CDR3 loop spans 15 amino acids. Germline values: CDR1 SGHTA, CDR2 FQGNSA. Trimming left V 5 bases short and J 0 bases short, with 11 bases between. Study conclusions and caveats: Clonotype sharing between CD4 and CD8 compartments was small.

This receptor was identified in a man younger than 40 who received the YFV17D yellow fever vaccine. Sequencing used CD4+ T cells sorted from PBMCs, obtained 15 days after the yellow fever booster vaccination. V and J are TRBV7-2 and TRBJ1-3; D unresolved. The CDR3 loop reads CASSRTRTSGNTIYF. The CDR3 DNA is TGTGCCAGCAGCCGAACAAGGACCTCTGGAAACACCATATATTTT.